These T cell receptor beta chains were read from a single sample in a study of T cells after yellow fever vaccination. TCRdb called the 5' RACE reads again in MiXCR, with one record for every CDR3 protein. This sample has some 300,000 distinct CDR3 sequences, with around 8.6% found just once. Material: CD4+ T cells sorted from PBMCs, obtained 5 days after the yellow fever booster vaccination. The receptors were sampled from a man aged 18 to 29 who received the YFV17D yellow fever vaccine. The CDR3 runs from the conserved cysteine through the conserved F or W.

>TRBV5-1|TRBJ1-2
CASSLEGARGYTF
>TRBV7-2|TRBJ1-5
CASSPWAGVNQPQHF
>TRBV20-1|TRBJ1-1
CSARVPGSEAFF
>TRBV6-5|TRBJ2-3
CASSPMGTSTIDTQYF
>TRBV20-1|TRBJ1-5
CSALPATNQPQHF
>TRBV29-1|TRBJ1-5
CSVEGSPNQPQHF
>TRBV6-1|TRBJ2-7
CASSKTGTGYEQYF
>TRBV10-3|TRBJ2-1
CAIETGTGAYNEQFF
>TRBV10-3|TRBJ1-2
CAISGQGNYGYTF
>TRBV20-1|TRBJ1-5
CSADRELGQPQHF
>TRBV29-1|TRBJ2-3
CSVSSGSTDTQYF
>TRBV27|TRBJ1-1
CASRGQGYTEAFF
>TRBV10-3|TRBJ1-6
CAIRRGADSPLHF
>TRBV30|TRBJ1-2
CAWGTDQNLRGYTF
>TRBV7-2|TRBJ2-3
CASSFGVRTIQTDTQYF
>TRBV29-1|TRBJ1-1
CTANEAFF
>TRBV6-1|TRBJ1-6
CASSENRGRNSPLHF
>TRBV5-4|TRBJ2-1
CASTQEGSRYNEQFF
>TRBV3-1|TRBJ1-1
CASSQGGTEAFF
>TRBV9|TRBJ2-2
CASSGPRGGTNTGELFF
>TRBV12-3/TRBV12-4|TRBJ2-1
CASSSPPGSRGAYNEQFF
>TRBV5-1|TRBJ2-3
CASSSKASGYSTDTQYF
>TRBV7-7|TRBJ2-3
CASSLGSGTDTQYF
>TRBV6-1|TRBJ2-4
CASSGAVRGLAKNIQYF